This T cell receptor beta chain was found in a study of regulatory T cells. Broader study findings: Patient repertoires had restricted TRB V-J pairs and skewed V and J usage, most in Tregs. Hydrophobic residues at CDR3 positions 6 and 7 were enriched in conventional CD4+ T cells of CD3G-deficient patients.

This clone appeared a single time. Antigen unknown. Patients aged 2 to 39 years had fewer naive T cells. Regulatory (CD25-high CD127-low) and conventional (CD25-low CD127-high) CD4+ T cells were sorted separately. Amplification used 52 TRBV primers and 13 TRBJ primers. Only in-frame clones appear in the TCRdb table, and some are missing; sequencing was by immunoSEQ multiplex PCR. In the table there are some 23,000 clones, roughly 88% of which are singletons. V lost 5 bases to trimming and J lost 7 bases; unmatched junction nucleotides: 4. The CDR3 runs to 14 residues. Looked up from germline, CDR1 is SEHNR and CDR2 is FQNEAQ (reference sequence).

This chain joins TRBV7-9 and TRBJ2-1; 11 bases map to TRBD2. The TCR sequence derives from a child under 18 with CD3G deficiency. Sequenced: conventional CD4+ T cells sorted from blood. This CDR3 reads CASSKGLAENEQFF. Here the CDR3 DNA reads TGTGCCAGCAGCAAGGGACTAGCGGAAAATGAGCAGTTCTTC.